This T cell receptor (beta chain) was documented in a study of vaccination and CD4 T cells after COVID-19. Cultured CD4+ T-cell DNA underwent Oncomine TCR Beta short-read sequencing. From CD4+ T cells that had been cultured, genomic DNA was extracted. TCRdb used MiXCR to reprocess the PCR reads, holding one entry per CDR3 protein. The sample has fewer than 12,000 distinct CDR3 sequences, 64% seen once. Treatment defined: approximately 11-day PBMC culture with coronavirus spike peptide pools or control peptides (ViraFEST assay). In this cohort, PCR tests turned positive between March and December 2020, predating US Alpha, Beta and Delta variants. Culture of 2 million to 2.5 million PBMCs per well took place with about 10 IU/ml IL-2 and roughly 9.8 ug/ml peptide pools. J lost 5 bases, V lost 4 bases, and 4 bases had no gene match. The CDR3 contains 15 residues. From germline, CDR1 is SGHNT and CDR2 YYREEE (reference sequence).

About this clonotype itself: Its antigen is currently unknown.

The study, taken as a whole, reports: Counts of SARS-CoV-2-reactive clonotypes had a median that went from approximately 21 to 38, a nonsignificant change.

Sequencing was carried out using CD4+ T cells from blood, cultured in vitro. The receptor was derived from a human donor who had recovered from COVID-19. The chain links TRBV5-4 to TRBJ1-6, with 9 bases matching TRBD1. Written as DNA, the CDR3 is TGTGCCAGCAGCCGAGGACAGGGGAATAATTCACCCCTCCACTTT. It encodes CASSRGQGNNSPLHF.